This T cell receptor beta chain was sequenced during a study of vaccination effects on CD4 cells after COVID-19. This clone has a handful of counts. The target antigen is unknown. Antigen-specific CD4+ T cells were expanded with viral peptide pools in the ViraFEST assay before sequencing. Culture proceeded for nine to eleven days, and CD4+ T cells were then isolated. Recipients of the vaccine had no prior SARS-CoV-2 infection and negative nucleocapsid antibodies. Assay: immunoSEQ multiplex PCR; the TCRdb copy retains only in-frame clones and omits some. The sample gives 25,000 to 30,000 clones, 75% to 85% of which show up once; approximately 29% is in the top ten. The sequencing used CD4+ T cells from PBMCs cultured with SARS-CoV-2 spike peptides, collected before COVID-19 vaccination. The sequence was obtained from a human donor who received a COVID-19 vaccine.

DNA for the CDR3: TGTGCCAGCAGCCTCACTGGACAGGAAGCTTTCTTT. Protein: CASSLTGQEAFF. The J gene is TRBJ1-1, the V gene TRBV7-8, with a possible D match to TRBD1 (6 bases). This CDR3 region has 12 residues. CDR1 SGHVS and CDR2 FQNEAQ come from the germline V gene. Trimming removed 5 bases at V and 8 bases at J, with 12 bases between.